The rows below give T cell receptor beta chains drawn from one sample of a study of sequential checkpoint blockade in melanoma. Sequencing used immunoSEQ multiplex PCR; TCRdb keeps in-frame clones, though not all of them. The data hold approximately 28,000 clones, with about 89% observed a single time. The sample here was CD8+ T cells sorted from blood (inferred from file names), taken from a patient given nivolumab and ipilimumab in sequence. These receptor sequences come from a human donor with melanoma. The CDR3 runs from the conserved cysteine through the conserved F or W. Fields, in order: V gene, J gene, CDR3 protein.

TRBV10-3,TRBJ1-6,CAISEGQGDSPLHF
TRBV28,TRBJ1-2,CASRNYFREGYGYTF
TRBV19,TRBJ1-5,CASAYSNQPQHF
TRBV19,TRBJ2-6,CASSWPGANVLTF
TRBV7-2,TRBJ2-5,CASTRGGGAETQYF
TRBV7-9,TRBJ2-7,CASSTGTGRPFYEQYF
TRBV10-3,TRBJ1-2,CTIKGEFTYGYTF
TRBV7-9,TRBJ2-7,CASSTVGQENYYEQYF
TRBV7-3,TRBJ2-7,CASSLTPTGLPGTYEQYF
TRBV2,TRBJ1-2,CASSGDREVGYTF
TRBV7-9,TRBJ1-1,CASSFGMNTEAFF
TRBV4-3,TRBJ2-1,CASSHFPGDEQFF
TRBV27,TRBJ2-3,CASSTPGLAGRTDTQYF
TRBV19,TRBJ1-2,CASSIGLISNYGYTF
TRBV28,TRBJ1-5,CASSFMGASNQPQHF
TRBV28,TRBJ1-5,CASSLGVYQPQHF
TRBV5-6,TRBJ2-5,CASSLALAGPHPETQYF
TRBV9,TRBJ2-2,CASSESRGSPLNTGELFF
TRBV29-1,TRBJ1-2,CSVAGGSAYGYTF
TRBV7-9,TRBJ2-1,CASSLAGGSLIENEQFF
TRBV27,TRBJ2-3,CASSFHSGGTTDTQYF
TRBV18,TRBJ2-3,CASSWTGASTDTQYF
TRBV29-1,TRBJ2-7,CSVEDRDRVARYF
TRBV19,TRBJ1-2,CASSIGAGYSYGYTF
TRBV15,TRBJ2-7,CATTRDRAYEQYF
TRBV30,TRBJ2-1,CAWKSSPGQGPHYYYNEQFF
TRBV19,TRBJ1-1,CASSVVWGGLNTEAFF
TRBV9,TRBJ2-1,CASSVSGSRNEQFF
TRBV15,TRBJ2-2,CATSWAGELFF
TRBV21-1,TRBJ2-4,CASSKVGQVLAKNIQYF
TRBV4-1,TRBJ1-1,CASSQAPWGGAEAFF
TRBV4-1,TRBJ2-2,CASSPGDRPGELFF
TRBV7-9,TRBJ2-5,CASSYAGTEKETQYF
TRBV4-1,TRBJ2-7,CASSSEGGVYEQYF
TRBV2,.,CARSTGGGYEQYF
TRBV29-1,TRBJ2-1,CSVEGGTSGVREQFF
TRBV7-7,TRBJ2-1,CASSNSGRGDNEQFF
TRBV4-1,TRBJ1-1,CASSQSTGTRTEAFF
TRBV4-3,.,CASSQEVPGTEDSYEQYF
TRBV9,TRBJ2-2,CASSFRTGELFF
TRBV11-3,TRBJ2-7,CASSLDPTSDYEQYF